This TCR beta chain was sequenced in a study of blood T cells in healthy people across ages. Study-level results: Among T cells, TCR beta diversity per million cells dropped roughly linearly as age rose. Across samples, TCR beta diversity tracked strongly with naive T cell percentage. Diversity estimates from one million T cells were considered underestimates.

Germline V gene sequence: CDR1 MNHEY, CDR2 SVGAGI. Trimming took 0 bases from V and 6 from J, leaving 8 bases between them. The CDR3 has 13 amino acids. In the case of this clonotype: Antigen: not known.

The extraction recovered at least 6 micrograms of total RNA per sample. Through a sample-barcoded 5' primer and a J-beta primer mix, a second PCR was run for 7 to 11 cycles. TCRdb used MiXCR to reprocess the 5' RACE reads, holding one entry per CDR3 protein. In the table there are over 600,000 distinct CDR3 sequences, more than 55% of which are singletons. What was sequenced was blood. This receptor was taken from a middle-aged man in good health. The chain links TRBV6-5 to TRBJ1-2; D gene unclear. As DNA, the CDR3 is TGTGCCAGCAGTTACTCGGGATCAGATGGCTACACCTTC. Translated, it gives CASSYSGSDGYTF.